This TCR beta chain was captured by sequencing in a study of radiotherapy plus CTLA-4 blockade in lung cancer. Study findings and constraints: How blood T cell clones changed early, along with interferon-beta, reportedly forecast response best. Following radiotherapy plus ipilimumab, tumor-derived TCR clones expanded in the blood.

Regarding this clone: The antigen remains undetermined.

Only in-frame clones appear in the TCRdb table, and some are missing; sequencing was by immunoSEQ multiplex PCR. The sample records tens of thousands of clones, roughly four fifths being singletons. V was trimmed by 6 bases and J by 3 bases, leaving 12 bases between them. Germline CDR1 and CDR2: KGHSH and LQKENI. CDR3 length equals 14 residues. This TCR derives from a human donor with non-small cell lung cancer who had a complete response to radiotherapy plus ipilimumab. The material sequenced was peripheral blood, taken from a patient treated with radiotherapy plus ipilimumab. The chain uses TRBV18 and TRBJ2-4; D unresolved. CDR3 DNA: TGTGCCAGCTCCCCCGACCCGGGCAAAAACATTCAGTACTTC. Its protein product is CASSPDPGKNIQYF.